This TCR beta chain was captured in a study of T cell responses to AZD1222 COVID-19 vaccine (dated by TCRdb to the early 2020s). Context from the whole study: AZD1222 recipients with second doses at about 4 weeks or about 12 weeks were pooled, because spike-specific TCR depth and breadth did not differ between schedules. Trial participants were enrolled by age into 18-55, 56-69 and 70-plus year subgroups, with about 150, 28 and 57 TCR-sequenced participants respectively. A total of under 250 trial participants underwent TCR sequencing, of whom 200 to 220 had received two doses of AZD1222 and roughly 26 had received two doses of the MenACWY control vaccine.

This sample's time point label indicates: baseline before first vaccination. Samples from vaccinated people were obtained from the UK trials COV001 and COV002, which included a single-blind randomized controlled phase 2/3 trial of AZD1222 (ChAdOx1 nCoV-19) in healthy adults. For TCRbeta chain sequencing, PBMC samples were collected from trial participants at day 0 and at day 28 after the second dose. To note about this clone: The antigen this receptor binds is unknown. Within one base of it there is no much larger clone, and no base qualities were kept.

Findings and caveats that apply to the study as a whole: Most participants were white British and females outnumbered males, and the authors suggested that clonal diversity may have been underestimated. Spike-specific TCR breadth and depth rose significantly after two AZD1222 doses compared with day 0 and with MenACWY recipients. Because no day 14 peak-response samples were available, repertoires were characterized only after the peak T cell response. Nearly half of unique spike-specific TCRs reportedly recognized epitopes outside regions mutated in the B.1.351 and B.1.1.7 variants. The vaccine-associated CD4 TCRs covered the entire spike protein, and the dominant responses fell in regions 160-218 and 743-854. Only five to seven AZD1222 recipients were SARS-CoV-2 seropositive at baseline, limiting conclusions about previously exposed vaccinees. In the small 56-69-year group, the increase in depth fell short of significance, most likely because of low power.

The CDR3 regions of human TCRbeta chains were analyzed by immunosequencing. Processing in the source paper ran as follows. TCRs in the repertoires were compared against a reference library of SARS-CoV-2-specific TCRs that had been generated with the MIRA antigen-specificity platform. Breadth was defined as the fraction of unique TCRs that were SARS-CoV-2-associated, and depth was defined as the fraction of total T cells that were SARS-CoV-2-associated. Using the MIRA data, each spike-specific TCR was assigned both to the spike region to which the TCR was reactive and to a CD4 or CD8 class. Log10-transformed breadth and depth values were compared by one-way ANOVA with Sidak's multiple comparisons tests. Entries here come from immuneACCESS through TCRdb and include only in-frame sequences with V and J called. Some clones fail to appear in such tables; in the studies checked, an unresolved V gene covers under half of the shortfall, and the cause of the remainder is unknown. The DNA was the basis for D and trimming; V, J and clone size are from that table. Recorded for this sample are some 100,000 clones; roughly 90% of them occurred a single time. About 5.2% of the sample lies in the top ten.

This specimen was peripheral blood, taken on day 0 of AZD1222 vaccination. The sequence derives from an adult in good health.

The CDR3 corresponds to CAGGGPTYNEQFF. The sequenced DNA is TGTGCCGGCGGAGGTCCGACCTACAATGAGCAGTTCTTC. This chain joins TRBV28 to TRBJ2-1; the D region possibly corresponds to TRBD2 (5 bases align). CDR1 and CDR2, per the germline V gene, are MDHEN and SYDVKM. From its cysteine to its phenylalanine, the CDR3 spans 13 amino acids. The CDR3 DNA has 39 bases and is translated from base 1. The V end loses 11 bases and the J end loses 2 bases, and a stretch of 13 bases separates them.